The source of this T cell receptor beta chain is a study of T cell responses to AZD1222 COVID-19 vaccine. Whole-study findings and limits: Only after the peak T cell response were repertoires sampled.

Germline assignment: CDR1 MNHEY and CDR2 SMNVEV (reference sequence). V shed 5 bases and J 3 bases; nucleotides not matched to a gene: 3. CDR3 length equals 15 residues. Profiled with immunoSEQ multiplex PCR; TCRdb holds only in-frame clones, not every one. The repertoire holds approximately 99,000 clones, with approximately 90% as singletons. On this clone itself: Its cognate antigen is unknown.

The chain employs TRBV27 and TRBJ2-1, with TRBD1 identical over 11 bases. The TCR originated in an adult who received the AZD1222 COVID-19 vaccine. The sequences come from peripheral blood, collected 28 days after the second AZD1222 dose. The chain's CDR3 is CASSPGTGGYNEQFF. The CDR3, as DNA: TGTGCCAGCAGTCCCGGGACAGGGGGCTACAATGAGCAGTTCTTC.